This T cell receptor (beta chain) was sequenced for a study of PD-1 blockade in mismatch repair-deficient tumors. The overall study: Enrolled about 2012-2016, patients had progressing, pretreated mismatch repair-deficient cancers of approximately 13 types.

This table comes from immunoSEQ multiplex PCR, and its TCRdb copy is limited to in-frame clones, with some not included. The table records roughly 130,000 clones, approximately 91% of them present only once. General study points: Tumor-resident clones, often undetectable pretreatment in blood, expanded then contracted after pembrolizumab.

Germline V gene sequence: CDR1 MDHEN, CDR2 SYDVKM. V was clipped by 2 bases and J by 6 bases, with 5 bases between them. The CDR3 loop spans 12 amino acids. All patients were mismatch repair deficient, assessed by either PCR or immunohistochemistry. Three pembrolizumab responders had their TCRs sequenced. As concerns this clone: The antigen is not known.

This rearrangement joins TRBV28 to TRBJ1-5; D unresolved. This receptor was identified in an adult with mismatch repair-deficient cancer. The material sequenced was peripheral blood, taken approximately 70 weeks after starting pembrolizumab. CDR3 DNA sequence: TGTGCCAGCAGTTTACAGGCTCAGCCCCAGCATTTT. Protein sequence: CASSLQAQPQHF.